These 15 T cell receptor beta chains were all obtained from the same sample, sequenced in a study of tumor-infiltrating lymphocytes in primary liver carcinoma. Unsorted bulk tissue, about 19-31 mg of it, served as the source for co-extraction of RNA and DNA. TCR beta cDNA was reverse-transcribed from 500 ng of total RNA. The reaction used a constant-region primer and ProtoScript II reverse transcriptase. Each TCR beta library was derived from three nested multiplex PCR rounds that employed slightly modified ARM-PCR. Primers for the first two PCR rounds were TRBV1-TRBV30 forward primers and a C-beta reverse primer (roughly 9 cycles per round). TCRdb re-called the multiplex PCR reads through MiXCR, storing one row per CDR3 protein. The sample yields approximately 190,000 distinct CDR3 sequences, 85% seen once. Sequencing input: tumor tissue from primary liver carcinoma. Every receptor here comes from a man aged 35-49 years with primary liver carcinoma and hepatitis B virus infection.

About this clonotype itself: A much larger clone lies one base from this, so it may be a read error. CDR3 nucleotide sequence: TGTGCCAGCAATCTCGGAGATACGCAGTATTTT. Translated: CASNLGDTQYF. The gene calls are TRBV6-1 and TRBJ2-3; unclear D gene. V was trimmed by 7 bases and J by 5 bases, leaving 7 bases between them. The CDR3 has 11 amino acids. Germline CDR1 is MNHNS and CDR2 is SASEGT.

Of note for this clonotype: The junction differs from germline at one of its ends, possibly a read error. V is TRBV6-4 and J is TRBJ2-3; the D gene is possibly TRBD1 (6 bases). The CDR3 contains 16 residues. Germline loops: CDR1 MRHNA, CDR2 SNTAGT. CDR3 bases: TGTGCCAGCACTGACTCACAGGGCGGGAGCACAGATACGCAGTATTTT. It codes for CASTDSQGGSTDTQYF.

As regards this clonotype: One end of the junction fails to match germline, which may point to a read error. The chain couples TRBV7-9 to TRBJ2-3; 9 bases map to TRBD2. This CDR3 region has 14 residues. Looked up from germline, CDR1 is SEHNR and CDR2 is FQNEAQ (reference sequence). CDR3 bases: TGTGCCGTTCCTAGCGGGACTCGGGGAGATACGCAGAATTTT. It specifies CAVPSGTRGDTQNF.

Of note for this clonotype: Being one base from a much bigger clone, this may be a read error. The chain links TRBV28 to TRBJ2-1; D perhaps matches TRBD2 (6 bases). CDR3 length: 15 residues. Looked up from germline, CDR1 is MDHEN and CDR2 is SYDVKM. The V gene lost 2 bases and the J gene lost 6 bases, with 14 bases spanning the gap. The DNA for the CDR3 is TGTGCCAGCAGTTTAAGCAGGGACTGCGGCAATGAGCAGTTCTTC. Its translation is CASSLSRDCGNEQFF.

A word on this clonotype: This is likely a read error, given that the CDR3 carries no conserved phenylalanine or tryptophan at its end. The DNA is omitted, as the CDR3 cannot be located on it reliably, and the CDR3 follows TCRdb's listing. The CDR3 loop is CASSSGEDGYNSPLHY. The rearrangement uses TRBV11-2 and TRBJ1-6. Counting both end residues, the CDR3 totals 16 amino acids. Looked up from germline, CDR1 is SGHAT and CDR2 is FQNNGV.

To note about this clonotype: Compared with germline, one end of the junction differs, possibly owing to a read error. The chain couples TRBV4-1 to TRBJ2-2, with D maybe TRBD2 (6 bases). The CDR3 is made up of 14 amino acids. Per the germline V gene, CDR1 is MGHRA and CDR2 is YSYEKL. The CDR3 nucleotides read TGCGCCAGCAGCGGGCGGGAAAATGCCGGGAAGCTGTTTTTT. Translated: CASSGRENAGKLFF.

Comment on this clonotype: The CDR3 end shows no conserved phenylalanine or tryptophan, and so a read error is likely. The chain has TRBV7-3 and TRBJ2-7; weak D call: TRBD1 (5 bases). This CDR3 has 12 residues. Trimming cost V 7 bases and J 5 bases, with 12 bases left between them. Germline loops: CDR1 SGHTA, CDR2 FQGTGA. Written as DNA, the CDR3 is TGTGCCAGCAACTTCAGGGTCCACGAGCAGTACTTG. This translates into CASNFRVHEQYL.

A word on this clonotype: The junction departs from the called germline gene at one end, perhaps through a read error. The V gene is TRBV11-1, the J gene TRBJ2-4; TRBD2 agrees at 8 bases. Germline CDR1 SGHAT, CDR2 FQDESV (reference sequence). The CDR3 is 17 residues long. CDR3 DNA sequence: TGTGTCAGCAGCTTTCCCTGGACTAGCTGGATCAAAAACATTCAGTACTTC. It is translated as CVSSFPWTSWIKNIQYF.

This rearrangement joins TRBV6-1 to TRBJ1-1, with a possible D match to TRBD1 (6 bases). Trimming stripped 10 bases from V and 1 base from J, with 16 bases between. The CDR3 length is 14 residues. Germline lookup yields CDR1 MNHNS and CDR2 SASEGT. Here the CDR3 DNA reads TGTGCCAACACTACACAGGGCAGGAACACTGAAGCTTTCTTT. Translating it yields CANTTQGRNTEAFF.

The chain links TRBV7-9 to TRBJ1-2; D possibly corresponds to TRBD1 (5 bases). The CDR3 has 14 residues. The germline V gene encodes CDR1 SEHNR and CDR2 FQNEAQ (reference sequence). V lost 7 bases and J 8 bases, leaving 20 bases between the germline ends. CDR3 DNA sequence: TGTGCCAGCAACACATCTGGGGGAGAACTGGGCTACACCTTC. As protein: CASNTSGGELGYTF.

With respect to this clonotype: One end of the junction is discordant with germline, which a read error may explain. The chain is built from TRBV5-6 and TRBJ2-3; tentatively, D is TRBD1 or TRBD2 (5 bases each). CDR1 is SGHDT and CDR2 is YYEEEE in the germline V gene. The CDR3 consists of 16 residues. The CDR3 region has the DNA TGTGCCAGTAGCTTGGGACCGCCAGGGCGAGCAGATATGCAGTATTTT. This codes for CASSLGPPGRADMQYF.

This clonotype was counted many times. This chain connects TRBV29-1 to TRBJ2-5; either TRBD1 or TRBD2 may fit D (5 bases each). Between the trimmed V and J ends, which lost 7 bases and 5 bases, there was a span of 17 bases. The germline gives CDR1 SQVTM, CDR2 ANQGSEA. The length of the CDR3 is 13 residues. The DNA of the CDR3 is TGCAGCGCCTCAAGGGACCTCCGGGAGACCCAGTACTTC. The encoded protein is CSASRDLRETQYF.

Concerning this clonotype itself: Germline and junction disagree at one end, which may indicate a read error. The chain recombines TRBV4-3 with TRBJ2-1; either TRBD1 or TRBD2 may supply D (5 bases each). The CDR3 has 14 residues. The germline gives CDR1 LGHNA, CDR2 YSLEER. The CDR3 here is CASSRGRTNNEQFF. The CDR3 DNA sequence: TGCGCTAGCAGCCGGGGCAGGACCAACAATGAGCAGTTCTTC.

This chain joins TRBV25-1 and TRBJ2-3; D gene unclear. The CDR3 spans 12 residues. Per germline, CDR1 MGHDK and CDR2 SYGVNS. V was pared by 10 bases and J by 6 bases, with 14 bases between. The CDR3 DNA follows: TGTGCCATAAGTGAATTGGGTGATACGCAGTATTTT. Its translation is CAISELGDTQYF.

This chain links TRBV29-1 with TRBJ2-7; D is unresolved. The V end lost 3 bases, the J end lost 5 bases, and 11 bases lay between the germline ends. The CDR3 length is 12 residues. Germline V gives CDR1 SQVTM, CDR2 ANQGSEA. The CDR3: CSVDSADHEQYF. The CDR3 bases are TGCAGCGTTGACTCCGCAGATCACGAGCAGTACTTC.